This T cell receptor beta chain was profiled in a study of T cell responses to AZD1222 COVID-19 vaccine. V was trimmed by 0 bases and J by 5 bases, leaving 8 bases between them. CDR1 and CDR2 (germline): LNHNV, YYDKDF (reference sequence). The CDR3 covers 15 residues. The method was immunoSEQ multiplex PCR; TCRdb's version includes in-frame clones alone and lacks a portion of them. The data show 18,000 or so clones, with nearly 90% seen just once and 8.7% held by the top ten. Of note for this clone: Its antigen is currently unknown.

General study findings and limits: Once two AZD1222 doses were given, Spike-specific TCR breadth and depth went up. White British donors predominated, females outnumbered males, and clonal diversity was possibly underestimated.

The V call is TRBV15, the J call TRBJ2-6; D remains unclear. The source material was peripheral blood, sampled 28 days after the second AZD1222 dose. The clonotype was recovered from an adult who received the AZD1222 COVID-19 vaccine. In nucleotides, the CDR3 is TGTGCCACCAGCAGAGATCTGGGGAGGGCCAACGTCCTGACTTTC. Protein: CATSRDLGRANVLTF.